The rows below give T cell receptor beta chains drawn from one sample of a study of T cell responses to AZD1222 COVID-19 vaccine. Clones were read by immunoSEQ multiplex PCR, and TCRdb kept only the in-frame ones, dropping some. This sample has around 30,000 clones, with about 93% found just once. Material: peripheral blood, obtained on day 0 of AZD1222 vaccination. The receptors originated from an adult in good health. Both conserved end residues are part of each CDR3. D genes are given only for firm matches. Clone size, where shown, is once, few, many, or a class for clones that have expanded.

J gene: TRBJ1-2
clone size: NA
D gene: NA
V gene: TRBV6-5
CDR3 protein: CASRATGTRYGYTF
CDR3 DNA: TGTGCCAGCAGAGCTACAGGGACGCGGTATGGCTACACCTTC

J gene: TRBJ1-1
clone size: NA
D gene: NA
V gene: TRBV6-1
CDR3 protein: CASSDTTNTEAFF
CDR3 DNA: TGTGCCAGCAGTGACACGACGAACACTGAAGCTTTCTTT

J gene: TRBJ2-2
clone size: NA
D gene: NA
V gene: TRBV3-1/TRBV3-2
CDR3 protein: CASSQEFLRIAETYTGELFF
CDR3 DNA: TGTGCCAGCAGCCAGGAGTTCCTCAGGATAGCGGAGACATACACCGGGGAGCTGTTTTTT

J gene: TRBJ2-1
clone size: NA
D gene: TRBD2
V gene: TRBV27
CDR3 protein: CASSFTAGVPNNEQFF
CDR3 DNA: TGTGCCAGCAGTTTTACAGCGGGAGTCCCTAACAATGAGCAGTTCTTC

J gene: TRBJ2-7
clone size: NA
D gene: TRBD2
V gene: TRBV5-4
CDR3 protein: CASSLEGLAAPQQYF
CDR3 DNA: TGTGCCAGCAGCTTGGAGGGACTAGCGGCCCCGCAGCAGTACTTC

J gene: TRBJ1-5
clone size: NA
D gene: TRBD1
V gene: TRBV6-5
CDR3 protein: CASSQDRGSNQPQHF
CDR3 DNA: TGTGCCAGCAGCCAGGACAGGGGGAGCAATCAGCCCCAGCATTTT

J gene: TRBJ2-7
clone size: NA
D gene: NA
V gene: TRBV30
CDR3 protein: CAWSLASGVGEQYF
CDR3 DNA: TGTGCCTGGAGTCTGGCCTCAGGGGTGGGCGAGCAGTACTTC

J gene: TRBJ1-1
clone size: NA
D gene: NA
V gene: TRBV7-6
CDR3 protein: CASSLLKGGNTEAFF
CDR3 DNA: TGTGCCAGCAGTTTACTGAAGGGGGGGAACACTGAAGCTTTCTTT

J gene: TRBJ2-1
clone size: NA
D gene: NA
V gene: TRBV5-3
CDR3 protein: CARSTGGDRYNEQFF
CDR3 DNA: TGTGCCAGAAGCACCGGGGGGGACAGATACAATGAGCAGTTCTTC

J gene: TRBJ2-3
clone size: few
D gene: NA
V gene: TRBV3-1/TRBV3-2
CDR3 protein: CASRLRTDTDTQYF
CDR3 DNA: TGTGCCAGCAGGCTAAGGACGGACACAGATACGCAGTATTTT

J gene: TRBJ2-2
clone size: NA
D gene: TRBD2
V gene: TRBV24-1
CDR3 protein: CATSDPGLAGAGGELFF
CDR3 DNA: TGTGCCACCAGTGACCCCGGACTAGCGGGAGCTGGCGGGGAGCTGTTTTTT

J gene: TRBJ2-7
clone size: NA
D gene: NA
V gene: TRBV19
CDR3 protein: CASSTRGPYEQYF
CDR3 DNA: TGTGCCAGTAGTACGAGGGGTCCCTACGAGCAGTACTTC

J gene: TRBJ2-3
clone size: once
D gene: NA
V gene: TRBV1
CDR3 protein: CTSSQDRREGNTQYF
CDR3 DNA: TGCACCAGCAGCCAAGATAGGCGGGAGGGAAATACGCAGTATTTT

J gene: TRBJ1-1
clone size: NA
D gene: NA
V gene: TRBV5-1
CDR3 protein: CASSSGNTEAFF
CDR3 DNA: TGCGCCAGCAGCTCCGGGAACACTGAAGCTTTCTTT

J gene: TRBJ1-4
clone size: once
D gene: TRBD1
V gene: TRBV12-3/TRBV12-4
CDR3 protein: CASSFRGQLPQFF
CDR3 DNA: TGTGCCAGCAGTTTTAGGGGACAGCTACCTCAGTTTTTT